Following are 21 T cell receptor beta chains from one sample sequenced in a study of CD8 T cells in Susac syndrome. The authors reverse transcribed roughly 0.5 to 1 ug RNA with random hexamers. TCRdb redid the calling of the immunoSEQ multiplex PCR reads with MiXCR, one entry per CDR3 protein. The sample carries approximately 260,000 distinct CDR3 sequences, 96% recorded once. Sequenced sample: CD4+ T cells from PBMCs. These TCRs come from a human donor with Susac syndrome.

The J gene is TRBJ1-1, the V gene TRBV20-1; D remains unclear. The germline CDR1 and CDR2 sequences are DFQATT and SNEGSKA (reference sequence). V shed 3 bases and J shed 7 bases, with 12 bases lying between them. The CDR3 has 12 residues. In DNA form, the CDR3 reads TGCAGTGCTAGGGCGAGTTTGGGTGAAGCTTTCTTT. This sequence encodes CSARASLGEAFF.

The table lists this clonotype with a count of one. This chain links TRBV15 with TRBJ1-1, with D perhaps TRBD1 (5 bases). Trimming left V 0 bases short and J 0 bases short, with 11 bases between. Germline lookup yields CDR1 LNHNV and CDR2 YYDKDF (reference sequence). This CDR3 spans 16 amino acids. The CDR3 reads CATSRDLTVMNTEAFF. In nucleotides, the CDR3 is TGTGCCACCAGCAGAGATTTGACAGTCATGAACACTGAAGCTTTCTTT.

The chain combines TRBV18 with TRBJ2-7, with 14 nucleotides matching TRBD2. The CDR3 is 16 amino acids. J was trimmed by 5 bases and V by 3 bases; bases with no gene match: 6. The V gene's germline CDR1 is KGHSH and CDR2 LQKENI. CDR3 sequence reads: CASSPGTSGRLNEQYF. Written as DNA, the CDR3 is TGTGCCAGCTCACCCGGGACTAGCGGGAGATTGAACGAGCAGTACTTC.

CDR3 sequence (DNA): TGTGCCAGCAGCCAAGCCTTAGCGAACCAAGATACGCAGTATTTT. It translates to CASSQALANQDTQYF. The V gene is TRBV4-2, the J gene TRBJ2-3, with D possibly TRBD2 on 5 matching bases. The CDR3 contains 15 residues. Trimming pared 1 base from V and 5 bases from J, leaving 13 bases between. Germline V gene lookup returns CDR1 LGHNA and CDR2 YNFKEQ.

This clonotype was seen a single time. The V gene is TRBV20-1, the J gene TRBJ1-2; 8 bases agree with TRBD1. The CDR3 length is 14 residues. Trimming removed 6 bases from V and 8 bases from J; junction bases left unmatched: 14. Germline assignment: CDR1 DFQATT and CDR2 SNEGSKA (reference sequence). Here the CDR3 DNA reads TGCAGTGCCTTAGGACAGGGTGTCACGGAGGGCTACACCTTC. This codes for CSALGQGVTEGYTF.

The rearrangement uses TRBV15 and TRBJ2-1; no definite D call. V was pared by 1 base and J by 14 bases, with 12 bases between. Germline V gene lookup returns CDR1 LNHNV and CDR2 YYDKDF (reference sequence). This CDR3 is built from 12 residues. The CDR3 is CATSRADGQEFF. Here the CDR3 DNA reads TGTGCCACCAGCAGAGCGGATGGGCAAGAGTTCTTC.

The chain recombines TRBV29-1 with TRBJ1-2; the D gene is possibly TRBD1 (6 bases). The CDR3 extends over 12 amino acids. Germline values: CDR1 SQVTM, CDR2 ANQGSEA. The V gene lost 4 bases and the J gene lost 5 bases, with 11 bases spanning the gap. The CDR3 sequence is CSVAGQRYGYTF. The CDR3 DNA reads TGCAGCGTTGCGGGACAAAGATATGGCTACACCTTC.

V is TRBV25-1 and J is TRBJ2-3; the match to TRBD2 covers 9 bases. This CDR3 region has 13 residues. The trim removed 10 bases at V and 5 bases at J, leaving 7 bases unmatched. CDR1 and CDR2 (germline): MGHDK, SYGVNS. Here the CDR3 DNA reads TGTGCCACCCGTAGCGGGAGTGGAGATACGCAGTATTTT. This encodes CATRSGSGDTQYF.

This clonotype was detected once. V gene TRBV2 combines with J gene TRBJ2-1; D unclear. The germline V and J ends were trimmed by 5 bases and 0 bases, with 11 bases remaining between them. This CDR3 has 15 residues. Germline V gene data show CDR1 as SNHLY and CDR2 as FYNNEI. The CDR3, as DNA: TGTGCCAGCAGTTTGGAGCGCACCTCCTACAATGAGCAGTTCTTC. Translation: CASSLERTSYNEQFF. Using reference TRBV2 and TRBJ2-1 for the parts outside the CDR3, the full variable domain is EPEVTQTPSHQVTQMGQEVILRCVPISNHLYFYWYRQILGQKVEFLVSFYNNEISEKSEIFDDQFSVERPDGSNFTLKIRSTKLEDSAMYFCASSLERTSYNEQFFGPGTRLTVL.

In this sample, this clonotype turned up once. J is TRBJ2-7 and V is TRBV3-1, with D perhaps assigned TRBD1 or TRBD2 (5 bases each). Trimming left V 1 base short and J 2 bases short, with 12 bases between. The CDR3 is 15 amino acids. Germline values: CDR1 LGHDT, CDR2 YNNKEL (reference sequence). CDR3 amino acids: CASSQGTGTTYEQYF. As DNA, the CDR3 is TGTGCCAGCAGCCAAGGAACCGGGACGACCTACGAGCAGTACTTC.

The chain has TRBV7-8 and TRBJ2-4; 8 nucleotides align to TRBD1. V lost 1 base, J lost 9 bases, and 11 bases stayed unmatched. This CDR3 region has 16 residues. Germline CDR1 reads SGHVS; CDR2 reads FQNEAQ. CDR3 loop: CASSLGRGGQGAIQYF. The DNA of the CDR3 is TGTGCCAGCAGCTTAGGAAGGGGAGGACAGGGCGCCATTCAGTACTTC.

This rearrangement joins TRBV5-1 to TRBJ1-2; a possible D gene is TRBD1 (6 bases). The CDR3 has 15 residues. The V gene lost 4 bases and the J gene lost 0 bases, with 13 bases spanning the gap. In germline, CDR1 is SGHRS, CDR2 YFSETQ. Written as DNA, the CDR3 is TGCGCCAGCAGCCCTAGGACAGACACTAACTATGGCTACACCTTC. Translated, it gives CASSPRTDTNYGYTF.

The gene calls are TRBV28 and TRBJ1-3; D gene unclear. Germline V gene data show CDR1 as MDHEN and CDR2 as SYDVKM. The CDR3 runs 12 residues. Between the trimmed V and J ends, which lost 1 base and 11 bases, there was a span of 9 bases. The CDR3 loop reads CASSLFRVPIYF. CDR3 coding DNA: TGTGCCAGCAGTTTATTTCGGGTACCCATATATTTT.

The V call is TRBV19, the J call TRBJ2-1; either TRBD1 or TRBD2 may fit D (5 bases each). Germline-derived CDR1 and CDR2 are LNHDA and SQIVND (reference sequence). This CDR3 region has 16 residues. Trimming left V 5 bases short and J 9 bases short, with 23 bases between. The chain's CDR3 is CASSVSGTRTFREQFF. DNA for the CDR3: TGTGCCAGTAGTGTATCCGGGACCAGAACCTTTCGTGAGCAGTTCTTC.

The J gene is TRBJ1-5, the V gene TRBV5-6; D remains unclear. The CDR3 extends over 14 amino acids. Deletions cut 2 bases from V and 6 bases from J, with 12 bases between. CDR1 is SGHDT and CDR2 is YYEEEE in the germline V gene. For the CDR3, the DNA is TGTGCCAGCAGCTTTTCCCCCCAAGGTCAGCCCCAGCATTTT. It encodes CASSFSPQGQPQHF.

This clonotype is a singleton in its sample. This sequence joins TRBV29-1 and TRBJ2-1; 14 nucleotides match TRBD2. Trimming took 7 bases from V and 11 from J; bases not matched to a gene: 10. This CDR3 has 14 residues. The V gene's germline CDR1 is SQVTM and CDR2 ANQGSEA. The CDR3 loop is CSATGTSGRKKQFF. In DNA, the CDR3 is TGCAGCGCCACCGGGACTAGCGGGAGAAAAAAGCAGTTCTTC.

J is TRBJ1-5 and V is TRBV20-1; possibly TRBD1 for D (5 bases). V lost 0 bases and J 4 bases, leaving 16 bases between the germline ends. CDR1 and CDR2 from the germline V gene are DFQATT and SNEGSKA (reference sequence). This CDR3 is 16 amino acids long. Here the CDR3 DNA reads TGCAGTGCTAGAGATGAGCAGGGCCGCCGAAATCAGCCCCAGCATTTT. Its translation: CSARDEQGRRNQPQHF.

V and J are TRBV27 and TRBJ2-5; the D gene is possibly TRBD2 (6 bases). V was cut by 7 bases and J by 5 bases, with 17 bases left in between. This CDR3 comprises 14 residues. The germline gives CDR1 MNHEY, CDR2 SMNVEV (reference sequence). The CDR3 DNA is TGTGCCAGCACCGGCCTAGGAGGAGGGGAGACCCAGTACTTC. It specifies CASTGLGGGETQYF.

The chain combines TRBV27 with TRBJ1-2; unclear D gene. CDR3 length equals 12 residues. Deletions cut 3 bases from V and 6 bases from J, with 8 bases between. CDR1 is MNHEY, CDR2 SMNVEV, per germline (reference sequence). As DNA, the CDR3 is TGTGCCAGCAGTTTGGTGGGGAATGGCTACACCTTC. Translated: CASSLVGNGYTF.

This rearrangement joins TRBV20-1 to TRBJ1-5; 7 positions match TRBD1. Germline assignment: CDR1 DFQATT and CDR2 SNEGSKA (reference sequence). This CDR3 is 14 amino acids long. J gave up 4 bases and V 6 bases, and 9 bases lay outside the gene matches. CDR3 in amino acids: CSAPTGVANQPQHF. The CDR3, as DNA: TGCAGTGCACCAACAGGGGTTGCAAATCAGCCCCAGCATTTT.

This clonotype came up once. The DNA for the CDR3 is TGCGCCAGCAGTCAAGTTTCGCAGGGATGGGTTGAAAAACTGTTTTTT. It encodes CASSQVSQGWVEKLFF. This chain uses TRBV23-1 with TRBJ1-4, with a possible D match to TRBD1 (5 bases). TRBV23-1 is flagged as an ORF with uncertain function. The V and J ends lost 2 bases and 7 bases respectively, with 17 bases between them. The CDR3 contains 16 residues.